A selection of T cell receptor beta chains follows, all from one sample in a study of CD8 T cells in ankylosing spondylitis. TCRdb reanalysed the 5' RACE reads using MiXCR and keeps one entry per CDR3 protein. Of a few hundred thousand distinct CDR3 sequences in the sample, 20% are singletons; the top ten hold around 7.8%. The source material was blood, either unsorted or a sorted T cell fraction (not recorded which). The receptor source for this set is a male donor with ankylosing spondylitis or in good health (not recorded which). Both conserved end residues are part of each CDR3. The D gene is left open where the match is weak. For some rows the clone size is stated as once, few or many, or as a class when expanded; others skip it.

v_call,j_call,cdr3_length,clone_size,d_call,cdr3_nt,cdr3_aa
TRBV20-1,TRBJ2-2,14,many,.,TGCAGTGCTAGGGGTGGCGGGAACACCGGGGAGCTGTTTTTT,CSARGGGNTGELFF
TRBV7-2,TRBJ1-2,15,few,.,TGTGCCAGCAGCTTAGTCACACCCCGGGACTATGGCTACACCTTC,CASSLVTPRDYGYTF
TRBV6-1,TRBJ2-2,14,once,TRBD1,TGTGCCAGCAGAAGGACAGGGGGTATCGGGGAGCTGTTTTTT,CASRRTGGIGELFF
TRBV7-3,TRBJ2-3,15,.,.,TGTGCCAGCAGCTTAAACGGGGCGTTCACAGATACGCAGTATTTT,CASSLNGAFTDTQYF
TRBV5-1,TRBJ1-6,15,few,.,TGCGCCAGCAGCCAGAGCAGGGGTAAGGATTCACCCCTCCACTTT,CASSQSRGKDSPLHF
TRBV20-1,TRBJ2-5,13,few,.,TGCAGTGCTAGCTCGGCCCCTAAAGAGACCCAGTACTTC,CSASSAPKETQYF
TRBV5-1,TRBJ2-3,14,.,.,TGCGCCAGCAGCCCCAGCACAGCGGCAGATACGCAGTATTTT,CASSPSTAADTQYF
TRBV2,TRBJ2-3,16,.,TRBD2,TGTGCCAGCAGTGAAGTTAAGACTAGCGGCTCAGATACGCAGTATTTT,CASSEVKTSGSDTQYF
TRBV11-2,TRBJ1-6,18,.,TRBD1,TGTGCCAGCAGCTTAGTGTACAAGGAGACAGGGGGTAATTCACCCCTCCACTTT,CASSLVYKETGGNSPLHF
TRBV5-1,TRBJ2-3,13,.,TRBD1,TGCGCCAGCAGCGGACAGGGGCCGGATACGCAGTATTTT,CASSGQGPDTQYF
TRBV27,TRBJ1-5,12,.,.,TGTGCCAGCAGTTTTTTAGATCAGCCCCAGCATTTT,CASSFLDQPQHF
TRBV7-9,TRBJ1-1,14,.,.,TGTGCCAGCAGCCACCTCAGAGGGAACACTGAAGCTTTCTTT,CASSHLRGNTEAFF
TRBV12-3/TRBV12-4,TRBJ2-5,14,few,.,TGTGCCAGCAGTTCCACAGGGAGGCCAGAGACCCAGTACTTC,CASSSTGRPETQYF
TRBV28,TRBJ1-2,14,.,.,TGTGCCAGCAGTTTATCGGCCAGTAACTATGGCTACACCTTC,CASSLSASNYGYTF
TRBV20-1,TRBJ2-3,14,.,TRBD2,TGCAGTGCTAGAGGCGGGGGGGCCTCTGATACGCAGTATTTT,CSARGGGASDTQYF
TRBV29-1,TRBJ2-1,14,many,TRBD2,TGCAGCGTCGGGACTAGCGGGAGGGCGGCTGAGCAGTTCTTC,CSVGTSGRAAEQFF
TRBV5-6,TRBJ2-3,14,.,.,TGTGCCAGCAGCTTATCCGGCAGCGCAGATACGCAGTATTTT,CASSLSGSADTQYF
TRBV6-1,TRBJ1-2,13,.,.,TGTGCCAGCCTGTCAGAAGCTAACTATGGCTACACCTTC,CASLSEANYGYTF
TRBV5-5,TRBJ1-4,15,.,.,TGTGCCAGCAGCTCCCATCGAGAAGGGGATGAAAAACTGTTTTTT,CASSSHREGDEKLFF
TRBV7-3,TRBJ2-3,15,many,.,TGTGCCAGCAGCTTGCTAGCATCCCTCACAGATACGCAGTATTTT,CASSLLASLTDTQYF
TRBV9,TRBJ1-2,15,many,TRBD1,TGTGCCAGCAGCGTAGTTACGACAGGGGATTATGGCTACACCTTC,CASSVVTTGDYGYTF
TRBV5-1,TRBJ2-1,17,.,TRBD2,TGCGCCAGCAGCACGGCGGCTAGCGGGAGGGCCTACAATGAGCAGTTCTTC,CASSTAASGRAYNEQFF
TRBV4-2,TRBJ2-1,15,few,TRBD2,TGTGCCAGCAGCCAAGTCGGGGGGGCCGAGAATGAGCAGTTCTTC,CASSQVGGAENEQFF
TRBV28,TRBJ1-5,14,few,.,TGTGCCAGCAGCCGGGGGTCTGGCAATCAGCCCCAGCATTTT,CASSRGSGNQPQHF
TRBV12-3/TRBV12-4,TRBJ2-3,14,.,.,TGTGCCAGCAGCAGCACCCCTAGCACAGATACGCAGTATTTT,CASSSTPSTDTQYF
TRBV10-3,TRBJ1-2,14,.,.,TGTGCCATCAGTGAGTCCGGGACTGCAGATGGCTACACCTTC,CAISESGTADGYTF
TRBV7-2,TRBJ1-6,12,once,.,TGTGCCAGCAGCTTCGCAGAATCACCCCTCCACTTT,CASSFAESPLHF
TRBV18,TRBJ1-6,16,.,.,TGTGCCAGCTCACCACCCGCGAGTGGGGTAGGGTCACCCCTCCACTTT,CASSPPASGVGSPLHF
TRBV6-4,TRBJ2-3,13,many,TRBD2,TGTGCCAGTAGGGCTAGCGGTACAGATACGCAGTATTTT,CASRASGTDTQYF
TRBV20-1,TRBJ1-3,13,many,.,TGCAGTGCTAGTCGGGGAGCCGGAAACACCATATATTTT,CSASRGAGNTIYF
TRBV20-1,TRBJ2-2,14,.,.,TGCAGTGCCAGGGGGGGGAGGAACACCGGGGAGCTGTTTTTT,CSARGGRNTGELFF
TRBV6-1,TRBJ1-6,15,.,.,TGTGCCAGCAGTGCGGACATTTTGGTTAATTCACCCCTCCACTTT,CASSADILVNSPLHF
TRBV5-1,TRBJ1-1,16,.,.,TGCGCCAGCAGCCCGAATTTAGGACGGACCCGCCTGGAAGCTTTCTTT,CASSPNLGRTRLEAFF
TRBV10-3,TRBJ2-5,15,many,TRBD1,TGTGCCATCAGTCTGGGACAGGGAGTAGGAGAGACCCAGTACTTC,CAISLGQGVGETQYF
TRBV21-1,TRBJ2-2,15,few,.,TGTGCCAGCACCGAGATACAGGGGGACACCGGGGAGCTGTTTTTT,CASTEIQGDTGELFF
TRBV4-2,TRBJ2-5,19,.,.,TGTGCCAGCAGCCTAACCCAGAGGCAGGCTGCAGGGGGGGAAGAGACCCAGTACTTC,CASSLTQRQAAGGEETQYF
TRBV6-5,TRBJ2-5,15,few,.,TGTGCCAGCAGTTATCCCTTACAGGGGGGGGAGACCCAGTACTTC,CASSYPLQGGETQYF
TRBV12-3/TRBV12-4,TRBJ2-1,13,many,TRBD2,TGTGCCAGCGGAAGCGGGAGGGCCTATGAGCAGTTCTTC,CASGSGRAYEQFF
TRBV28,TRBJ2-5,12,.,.,TGTGCCAGCCAGGGCAGATTAGAGACCCAGTACTTC,CASQGRLETQYF
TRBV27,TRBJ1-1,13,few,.,TGTGCCAGCAGAATCAATGGGGGAACTGAAGCTTTCTTT,CASRINGGTEAFF
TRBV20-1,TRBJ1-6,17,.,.,TGCAGTGGGCGGCGGGGGCCTCAAAGCTCCTATAATTCACCCCTCCACTTT,CSGRRGPQSSYNSPLHF
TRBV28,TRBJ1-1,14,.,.,TGTGCCAGCAGCCCGACAGGTCCAAACACTGAAGCTTTCTTT,CASSPTGPNTEAFF
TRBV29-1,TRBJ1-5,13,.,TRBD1,TGCAGCGTTGCGGACAGGGCCAATCAGCCCCAGCATTTT,CSVADRANQPQHF
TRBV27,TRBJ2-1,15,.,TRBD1,TGTGCCAGCAGTTTCGACAGGGTCGCATACAATGAGCAGTTCTTC,CASSFDRVAYNEQFF
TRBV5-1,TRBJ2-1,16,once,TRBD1,TGCGCCAGCAGCATAAGGGGGCTTAGCTCCTACAATGAGCAGTTCTTC,CASSIRGLSSYNEQFF
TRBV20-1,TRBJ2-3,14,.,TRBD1,TGCAGTGCTAATGGACAGGGGGCTGAAGATACGCAGTATTTT,CSANGQGAEDTQYF
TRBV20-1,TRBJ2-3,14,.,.,TGCAGTGCTAGCCCAGGGGAGGGTTGGGATACGCAGTATTTT,CSASPGEGWDTQYF
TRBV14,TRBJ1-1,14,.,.,TGTGCCAGCAGCCAAGCAGCCTTGAACACTGAAGCTTTCTTT,CASSQAALNTEAFF
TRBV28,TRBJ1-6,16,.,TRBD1,TGTGCCAGCAGTTCACCCCGACAGGGAGACAATTCACCCCTCCACTTT,CASSSPRQGDNSPLHF
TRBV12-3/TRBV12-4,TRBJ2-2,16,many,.,TGTGCCAGCAGTTTACGAGGCAGAGCAGCATCCGGGGAGCTGTTTTTT,CASSLRGRAASGELFF
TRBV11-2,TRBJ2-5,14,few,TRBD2,TGTGCCAGCAGCATCTCTAGCGGACAAGAGACCCAGTACTTC,CASSISSGQETQYF
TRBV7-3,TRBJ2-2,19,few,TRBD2,TGTGCCAGCAGCCCAACGGGACTAGCGGGGGGCTGGAACACCGGGGAGCTGTTTTTT,CASSPTGLAGGWNTGELFF
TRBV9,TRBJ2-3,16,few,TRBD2,TGTGCCAGCAGCGTAGCTCTCGGGGGGTCGGCAGATACGCAGTATTTT,CASSVALGGSADTQYF
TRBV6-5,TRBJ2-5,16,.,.,TGTGCCAGCAGTTACACCGCAGGGGGAGGCCAAGAGACCCAGTACTTC,CASSYTAGGGQETQYF
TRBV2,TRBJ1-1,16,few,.,TGTGCCAGCAGTGACTTTAGGACCCAATCGAACACTGAAGCTTTCTTT,CASSDFRTQSNTEAFF
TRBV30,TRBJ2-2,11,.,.,TGTGCCTACTCGGGGACCGGGGAGCTGTTTTTT,CAYSGTGELFF